This entry concerns a single T cell receptor (beta chain). The antigen is undetermined. This entry is derived from a study of shared clonotypes between healthy human individuals. Study-wide results and caveats: Estimated clonotype richness was generally higher in naive than memory subsets.

Authors' processing steps: ImmunoSEQ supplied junction-only sequences lacking quality scores, so filtering was different. Some clones are missing from TCRdb's copy, which holds only in-frame ones; the method was immunoSEQ multiplex PCR. D and trimming come from the DNA, and the V and J calls and clone size come from that table. Among some 1 million clones listed, about three quarters were seen once. Input material: memory CD4+ T cells sorted from blood. Documented subset: CD45RA-negative fraction. The TCR comes from a young man in good health.

The CDR3 loop is CASSYSPSYEQYF. The CDR3 DNA reads TGTGCCAGCAGTTACTCCCCCTCCTACGAGCAGTACTTC. The chain uses TRBV6-7 and TRBJ2-7; D is unresolved. TRBV6-7 has ORF status, its function being uncertain. The CDR3 consists of 13 residues. With 0 bases removed from V and 0 bases from J, the gap between germline ends came to 3 bases.